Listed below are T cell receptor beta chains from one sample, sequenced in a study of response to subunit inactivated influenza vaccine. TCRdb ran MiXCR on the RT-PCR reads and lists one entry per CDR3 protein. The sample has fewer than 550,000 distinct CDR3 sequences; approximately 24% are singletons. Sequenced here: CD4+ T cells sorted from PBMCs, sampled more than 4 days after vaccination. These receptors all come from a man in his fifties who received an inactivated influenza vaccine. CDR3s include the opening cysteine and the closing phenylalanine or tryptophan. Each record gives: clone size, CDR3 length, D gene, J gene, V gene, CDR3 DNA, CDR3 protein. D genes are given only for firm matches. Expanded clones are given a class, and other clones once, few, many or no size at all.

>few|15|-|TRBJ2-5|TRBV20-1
TGCAGTGCTAGAGAGCGGGGTCTTGTGGTTGGGACCCAGTACTTC
CSARERGLVVGTQYF
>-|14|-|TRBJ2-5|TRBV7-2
TGTGCCAGCAGCCCCGTGGGGCCGGATGGGACCCAGTACTTC
CASSPVGPDGTQYF
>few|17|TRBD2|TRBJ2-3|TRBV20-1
TGCAGTGCTAGAGATCGTTTGCGGGAGGGCTTCGACGATACGCAGTATTTT
CSARDRLREGFDDTQYF
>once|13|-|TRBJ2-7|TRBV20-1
TGCAGTGCTAGAAGGGGGGCTGACTACGAGCAGTACTTC
CSARRGADYEQYF
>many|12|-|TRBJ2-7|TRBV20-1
TGCAGTGCACGACTGTCCTCCTACGAGCAGTACTTC
CSARLSSYEQYF
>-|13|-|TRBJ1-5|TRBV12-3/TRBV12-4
TGTGCCAGCAGTTTATTAGGGGATCAGCCCCAGCATTTT
CASSLLGDQPQHF
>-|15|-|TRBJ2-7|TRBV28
TGTGCCAGCAGTTTATCCGGAGGGGGCCGAGGGGAGCAGTACTTC
CASSLSGGGRGEQYF
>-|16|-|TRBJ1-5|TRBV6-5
TGTGCCAGCAGTTACTCGGGCAGGAGGTACAATCAGCCCCAGCATTTT
CASSYSGRRYNQPQHF
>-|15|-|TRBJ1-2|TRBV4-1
TGCGCCAGCAGCCCACTCGTCTGGGACCCTCGGGGCTACACCTTC
CASSPLVWDPRGYTF
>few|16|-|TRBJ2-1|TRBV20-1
TGCAGTGCTATTAGGTTCGGGGATAGCTCCTACAATGAGCAGTTCTTC
CSAIRFGDSSYNEQFF
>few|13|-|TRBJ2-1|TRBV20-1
TGCAGTGCTAGTGCGGACGTCGAGAATGAGCAGTTCTTC
CSASADVENEQFF
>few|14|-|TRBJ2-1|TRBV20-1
TGCAGTGCCAGTAGCGGAAACTCCTACAATGAGCAGTTCTTC
CSASSGNSYNEQFF
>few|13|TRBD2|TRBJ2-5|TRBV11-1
TGTGCCAGCACTAGCGGGAGTGAAGAGACCCAGTACTTC
CASTSGSEETQYF
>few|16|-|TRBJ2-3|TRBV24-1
TGTGCCACCAGTGATTTCGCGGGGATCGGCACAGATACGCAGTATTTT
CATSDFAGIGTDTQYF
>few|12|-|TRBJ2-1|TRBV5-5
TGTGCCAGCAGCTCCAACCTCTTTGAGCAGTTCTTC
CASSSNLFEQFF
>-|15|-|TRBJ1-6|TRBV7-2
TGTGCCAGCAGCTTAACTCCGGGGCCTAATTCACCCCTCCACTTT
CASSLTPGPNSPLHF
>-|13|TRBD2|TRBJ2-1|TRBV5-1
TGCGCCAGCAAAGCGGGGGGTGATGGTGAGCAGTTCTTC
CASKAGGDGEQFF
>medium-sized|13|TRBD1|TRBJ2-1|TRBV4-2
TGTGCCAGCAGCCATCGACAGGGGGATGAGCAGTTCTTC
CASSHRQGDEQFF
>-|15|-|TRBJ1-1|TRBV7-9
TGTGCCAGCAGCCGCATGGGGAGGCTAGGAACTGAAGCTTTCTTT
CASSRMGRLGTEAFF
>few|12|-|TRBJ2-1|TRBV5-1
TGCGCCAGCAGCTTGGGACGGGGTGAGCAGTTCTTC
CASSLGRGEQFF